This TCR beta chain was retrieved from a study of blood T cell repertoires in COVID-19. About the study: Samples representing acute and convalescent COVID-19 were sourced from the United States, Italy and Spain. T cells, B-cell-depleted T cells, or PBMCs supplied cDNA or gDNA.

In the source study's methods: Cell counts per sample came from amplifying reference gene primers. Produced via immunoSEQ multiplex PCR; TCRdb's table is partial and in-frame only. Clone size and V and J calls were adopted from that table, with D and trimming inferred from the DNA. The table has approximately 100,000 clones, under 85% seen once; the top ten hold 14% to 15%. Per germline, CDR1 LNHDA and CDR2 SQIVND (reference sequence). The CDR3 spans 15 residues. V shed 7 bases, J shed 3 bases, and the junction held 6 bases outside the gene matches. The specimen sequenced was peripheral blood. This chain connects TRBV19 to TRBJ1-1, with TRBD1 matching over 12 bases. The origin of this receptor is a woman aged 60-75 years with acute or convalescent COVID-19. The CDR3: CASITGQGADTEAFF. The CDR3 DNA sequence: TGTGCCAGTATCACGGGACAGGGGGCGGACACTGAAGCTTTCTTT.